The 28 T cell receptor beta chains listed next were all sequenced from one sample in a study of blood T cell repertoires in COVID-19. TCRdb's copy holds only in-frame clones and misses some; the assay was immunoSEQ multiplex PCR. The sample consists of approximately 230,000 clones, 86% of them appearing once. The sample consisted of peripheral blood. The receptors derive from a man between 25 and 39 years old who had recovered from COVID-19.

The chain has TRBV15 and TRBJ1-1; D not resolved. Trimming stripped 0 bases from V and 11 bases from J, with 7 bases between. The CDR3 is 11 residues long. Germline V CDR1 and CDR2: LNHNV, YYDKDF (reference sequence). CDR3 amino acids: CATSRERRAFF. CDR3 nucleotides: TGTGCCACCAGCAGAGAAAGGCGGGCTTTCTTT.

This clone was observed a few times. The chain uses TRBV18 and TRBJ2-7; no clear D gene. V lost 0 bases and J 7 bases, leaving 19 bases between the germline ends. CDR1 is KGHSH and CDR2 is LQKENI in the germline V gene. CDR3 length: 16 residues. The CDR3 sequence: CASSPPVEPRIREQYF. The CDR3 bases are TGTGCCAGCTCACCACCAGTTGAGCCGCGGATAAGGGAGCAGTACTTC. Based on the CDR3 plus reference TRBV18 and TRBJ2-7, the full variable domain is NAGVMQNPRHLVRRRGQEARLRCSPMKGHSHVYWYRQLPEEGLKFMVYLQKENIIDESGMPKERFSAEFPKEGPSILRIQQVVRGDSAAYFCASSPPVEPRIREQYFGPGTRLTVT.

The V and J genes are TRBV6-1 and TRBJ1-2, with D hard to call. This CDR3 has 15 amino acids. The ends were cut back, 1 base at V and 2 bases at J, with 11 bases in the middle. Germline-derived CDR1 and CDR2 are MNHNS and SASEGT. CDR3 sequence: CASSEDSGENYGYTF. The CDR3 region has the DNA TGTGCCAGCAGTGAAGACTCCGGGGAGAACTATGGCTACACCTTC.

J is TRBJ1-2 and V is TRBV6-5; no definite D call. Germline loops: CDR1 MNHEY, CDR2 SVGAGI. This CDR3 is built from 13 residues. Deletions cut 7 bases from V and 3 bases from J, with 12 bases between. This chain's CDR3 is CASTKSSDYGYTF. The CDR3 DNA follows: TGTGCCAGCACTAAGTCCAGCGACTATGGCTACACCTTC.

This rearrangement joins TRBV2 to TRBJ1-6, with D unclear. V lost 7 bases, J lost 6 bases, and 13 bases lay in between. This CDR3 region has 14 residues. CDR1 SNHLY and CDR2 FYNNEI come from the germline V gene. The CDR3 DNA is TGTGCCAGCACATCTACCCTTTCTAATTCACCCCTCCACTTT. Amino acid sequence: CASTSTLSNSPLHF.

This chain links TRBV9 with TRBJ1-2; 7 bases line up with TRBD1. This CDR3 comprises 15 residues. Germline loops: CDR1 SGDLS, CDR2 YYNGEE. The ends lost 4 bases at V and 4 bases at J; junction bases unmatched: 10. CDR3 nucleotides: TGTGCCAGCAGCCCCCAAGAGGGGGCGGCCTATGGCTACACCTTC. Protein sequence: CASSPQEGAAYGYTF.

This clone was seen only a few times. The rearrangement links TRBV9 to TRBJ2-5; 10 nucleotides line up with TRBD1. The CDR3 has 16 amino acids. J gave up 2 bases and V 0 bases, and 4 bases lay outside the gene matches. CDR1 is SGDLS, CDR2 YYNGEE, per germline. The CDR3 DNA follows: TGTGCCAGCAGCGTAGTGGGGACAGGGGAACAAGAGACCCAGTACTTC. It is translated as CASSVVGTGEQETQYF.

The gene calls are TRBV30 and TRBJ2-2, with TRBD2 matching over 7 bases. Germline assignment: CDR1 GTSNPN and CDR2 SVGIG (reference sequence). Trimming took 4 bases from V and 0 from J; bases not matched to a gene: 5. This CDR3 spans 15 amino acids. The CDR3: CAWNFGGANTGELFF. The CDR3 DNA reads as TGTGCCTGGAACTTTGGGGGGGCGAACACCGGGGAGCTGTTTTTT.

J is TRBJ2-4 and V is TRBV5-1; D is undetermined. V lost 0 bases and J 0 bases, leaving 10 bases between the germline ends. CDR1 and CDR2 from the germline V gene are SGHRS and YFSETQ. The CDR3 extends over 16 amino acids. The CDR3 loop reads CASSLDDFIAKNIQYF. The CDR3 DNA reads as TGCGCCAGCAGCTTGGACGACTTTATAGCCAAAAACATTCAGTACTTC.

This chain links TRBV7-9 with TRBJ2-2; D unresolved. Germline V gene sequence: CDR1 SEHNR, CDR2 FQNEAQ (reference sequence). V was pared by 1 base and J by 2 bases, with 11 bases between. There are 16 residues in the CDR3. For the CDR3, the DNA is TGTGCCAGCAGCTTAGGCGGTAGCTACAACACCGGGGAGCTGTTTTTT. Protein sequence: CASSLGGSYNTGELFF.

The CDR3 DNA is TGTGCCAGCAGTTTAGCAGGGTCCTCCGGAAACACCATATATTTT. Translation gives CASSLAGSSGNTIYF. The V call is TRBV28, the J call TRBJ1-3, with a weak D call TRBD1 (5 bases). Trimming left V 2 bases short and J 4 bases short, with 12 bases between. From germline, CDR1 is MDHEN and CDR2 SYDVKM. The CDR3 loop spans 15 amino acids.

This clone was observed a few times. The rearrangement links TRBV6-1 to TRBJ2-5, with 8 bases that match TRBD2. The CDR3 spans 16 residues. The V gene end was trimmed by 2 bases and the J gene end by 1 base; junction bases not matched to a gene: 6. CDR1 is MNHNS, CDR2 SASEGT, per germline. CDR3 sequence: CASSELRGGPQETQYF. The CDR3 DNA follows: TGTGCCAGCAGTGAATTGCGCGGGGGGCCCCAAGAGACCCAGTACTTC.

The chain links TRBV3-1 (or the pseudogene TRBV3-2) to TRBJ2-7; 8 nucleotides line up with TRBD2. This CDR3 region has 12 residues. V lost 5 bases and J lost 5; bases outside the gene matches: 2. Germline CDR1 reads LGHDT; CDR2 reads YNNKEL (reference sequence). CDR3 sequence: CASSVSGDEQYF. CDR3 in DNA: TGTGCCAGCAGCGTTAGCGGGGACGAGCAGTACTTC.

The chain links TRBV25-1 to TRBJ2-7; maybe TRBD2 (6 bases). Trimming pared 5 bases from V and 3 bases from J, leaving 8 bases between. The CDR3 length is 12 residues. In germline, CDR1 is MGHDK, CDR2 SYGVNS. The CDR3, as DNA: TGTGCCAGCAGTCTCGGGAGCTACGAGCAGTACTTC. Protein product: CASSLGSYEQYF.

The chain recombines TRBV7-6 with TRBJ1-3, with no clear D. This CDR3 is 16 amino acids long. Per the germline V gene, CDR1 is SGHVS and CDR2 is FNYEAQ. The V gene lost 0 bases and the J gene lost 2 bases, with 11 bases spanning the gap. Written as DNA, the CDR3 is TGTGCCAGCAGCTTAGCGGCGGGCCAAACTGGAAACACCATATATTTT. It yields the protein CASSLAAGQTGNTIYF.

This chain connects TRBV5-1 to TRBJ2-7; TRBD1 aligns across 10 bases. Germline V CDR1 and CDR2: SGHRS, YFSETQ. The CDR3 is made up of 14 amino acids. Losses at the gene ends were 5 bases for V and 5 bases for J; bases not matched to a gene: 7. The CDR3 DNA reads TGCGCCAGCAGTCAGGACAGGGGGGGACACGAGCAGTACTTC. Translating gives CASSQDRGGHEQYF.

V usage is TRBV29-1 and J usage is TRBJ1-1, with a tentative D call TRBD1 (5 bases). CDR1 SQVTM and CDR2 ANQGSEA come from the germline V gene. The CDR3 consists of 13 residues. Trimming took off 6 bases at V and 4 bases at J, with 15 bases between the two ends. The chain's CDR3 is CSVGDGGGTEAFF. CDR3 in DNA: TGCAGCGTCGGGGACGGCGGGGGCACTGAAGCTTTCTTT.

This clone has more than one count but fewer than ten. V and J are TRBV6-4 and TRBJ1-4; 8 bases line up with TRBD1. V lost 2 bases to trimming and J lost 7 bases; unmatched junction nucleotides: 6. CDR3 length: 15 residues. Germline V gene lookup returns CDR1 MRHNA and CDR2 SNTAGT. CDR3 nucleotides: TGTGCCAGCAGTGACGAGGACAGGGTGGCTGAAAAACTGTTTTTT. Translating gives CASSDEDRVAEKLFF.

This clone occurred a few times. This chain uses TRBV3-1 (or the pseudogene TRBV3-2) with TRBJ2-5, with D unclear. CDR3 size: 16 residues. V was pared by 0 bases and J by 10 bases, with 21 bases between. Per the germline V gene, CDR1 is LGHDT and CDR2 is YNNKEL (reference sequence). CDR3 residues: CASSQDGSSPRVGQYF. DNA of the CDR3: TGTGCCAGCAGCCAAGATGGGTCGAGTCCTCGGGTGGGCCAGTACTTC.

As DNA, the CDR3 is TGTGCCAGCAGTGTTTTTCGGGTATCATTCCAAAGCGGGGGCTCCTACGAGCAGTACTTC. Translated: CASSVFRVSFQSGGSYEQYF. The chain has TRBV2 and TRBJ2-7; 8 bases match TRBD2. There are 20 residues in the CDR3. Germline CDR1 reads SNHLY; CDR2 reads FYNNEI. Unmatched junction bases numbered 20, after V lost 4 bases and J lost 0 bases.

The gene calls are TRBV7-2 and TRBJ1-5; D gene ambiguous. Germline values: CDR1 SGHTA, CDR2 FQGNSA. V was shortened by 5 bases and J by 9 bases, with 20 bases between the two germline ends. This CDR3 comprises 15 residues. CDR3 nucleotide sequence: TGTGCCAGCAGCCCCCGGGTCCCAAGAGGCTGGCCCCAGCATTTT. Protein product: CASSPRVPRGWPQHF.

This CDR3 is CASSKFAGAYEQYF. In DNA, the CDR3 is TGTGCCAGTAGTAAATTCGCCGGGGCCTACGAGCAGTACTTC. This rearrangement joins TRBV19 to TRBJ2-7; tentative D call: TRBD2 (5 bases). From germline, CDR1 is LNHDA and CDR2 SQIVND (reference sequence). Trimming removed 4 bases from V and 2 bases from J, with 12 bases in between. CDR3 length equals 14 residues.

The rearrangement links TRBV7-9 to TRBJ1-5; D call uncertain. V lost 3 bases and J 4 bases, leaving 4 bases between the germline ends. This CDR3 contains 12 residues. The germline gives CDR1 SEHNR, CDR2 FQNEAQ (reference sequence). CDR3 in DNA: TGTGCCAGCAGCTTCGGGAATCAGCCCCAGCATTTT. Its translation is CASSFGNQPQHF.

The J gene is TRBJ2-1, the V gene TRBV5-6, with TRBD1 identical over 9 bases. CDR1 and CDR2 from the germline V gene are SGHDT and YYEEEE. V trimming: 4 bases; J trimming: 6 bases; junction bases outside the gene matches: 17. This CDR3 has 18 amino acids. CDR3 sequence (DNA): TGTGCCAGCAGCCTGATTCCCTGGGACAGGGATAGTAGCAATGAGCAGTTCTTC. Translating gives CASSLIPWDRDSSNEQFF.

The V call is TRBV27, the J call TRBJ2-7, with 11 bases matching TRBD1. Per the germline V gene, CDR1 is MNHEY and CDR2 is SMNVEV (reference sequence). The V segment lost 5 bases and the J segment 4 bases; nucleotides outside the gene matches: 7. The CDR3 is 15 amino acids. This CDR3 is CASSRGTGGGYEQYF. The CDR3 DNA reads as TGTGCCAGCAGTCGGGGGACAGGGGGAGGTTACGAGCAGTACTTC.

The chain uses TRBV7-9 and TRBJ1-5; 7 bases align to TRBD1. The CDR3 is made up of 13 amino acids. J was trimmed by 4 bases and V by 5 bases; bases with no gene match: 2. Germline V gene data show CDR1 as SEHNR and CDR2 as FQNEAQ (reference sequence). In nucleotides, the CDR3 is TGTGCCAGCAGCGTCAGGGGGAATCAGCCCCAGCATTTT. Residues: CASSVRGNQPQHF.

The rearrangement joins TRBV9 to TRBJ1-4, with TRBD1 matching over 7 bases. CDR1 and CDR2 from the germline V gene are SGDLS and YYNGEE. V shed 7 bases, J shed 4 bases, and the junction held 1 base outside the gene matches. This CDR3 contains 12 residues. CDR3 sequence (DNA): TGTGCCAGCGGACAGGATAATGAAAAACTGTTTTTT. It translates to CASGQDNEKLFF.

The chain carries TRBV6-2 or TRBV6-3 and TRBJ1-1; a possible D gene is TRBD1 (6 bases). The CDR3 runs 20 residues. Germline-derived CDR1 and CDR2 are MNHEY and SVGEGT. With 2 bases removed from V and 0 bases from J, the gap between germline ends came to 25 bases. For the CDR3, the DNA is TGTGCCAGCAGTTACGTGAGGGGGTCAGCTACTTATAGAATGAACACTGAAGCTTTCTTT. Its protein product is CASSYVRGSATYRMNTEAFF.